The 25 T cell receptor beta chains below all came from one sample that was sequenced in a study of post-analysis software for immune sequencing data. Whole-study results and caveats: A few TRBV segments (TRBV5-6, TRBV5-1 and TRBV20-1 among them) occurred more frequently in patients than in controls.

TCR beta cDNA libraries included unique molecular identifiers. TCRdb processed the PCR reads anew with MiXCR; each CDR3 protein has one entry. The table shows roughly 800,000 distinct CDR3 sequences, with about 50% occurring only once. These receptors are not linked to any known antigen. Sequenced material: blood. These receptors were taken from a girl aged 5 to 17 with multiple sclerosis.

The V gene is TRBV5-1, the J gene TRBJ2-7; no clear D. V was shortened by 3 bases and J by 5 bases, with 6 bases between the two germline ends. The CDR3 contains 11 residues. The germline gives CDR1 SGHRS, CDR2 YFSETQ. Written as DNA, the CDR3 is TGCGCCAGCAGCTCGTTTGACGAGCAGTACTTC. Encoded protein: CASSSFDEQYF.

This clonotype was counted between two and nine times. The chain joins TRBV7-9 to TRBJ1-2; 9 bases align to TRBD1. CDR1 SEHNR and CDR2 FQNEAQ come from the germline V gene (reference sequence). CDR3 length: 14 amino acids. The V segment lost 4 bases and the J segment 2 bases; nucleotides outside the gene matches: 2. CDR3 loop: CASSSGTGNYGYTF. CDR3 sequence (DNA): TGTGCCAGCAGCTCAGGGACAGGGAACTATGGCTACACCTTC. The whole variable domain, remainder taken from reference TRBV7-9 and TRBJ1-2, is DTGVSQNPRHKITKRGQNVTFRCDPISEHNRLYWYRQTLGQGPEFLTYFQNEAQLEKSRLLSDRFSAERPKGSFSTLEIQRTEQGDSAMYLCASSSGTGNYGYTFGSGTRLTVV.

The J gene is TRBJ2-1, the V gene TRBV9; the D gene is possibly TRBD2 (6 bases). The CDR3 is 17 residues long. Germline assignment: CDR1 SGDLS and CDR2 YYNGEE. V was trimmed by 0 bases and J by 8 bases, leaving 21 bases between them. The CDR3 sequence: CASSVGGTSPPLDEQFF. The CDR3 region has the DNA TGTGCCAGCAGCGTAGGGGGCACTAGCCCACCTTTGGATGAGCAGTTCTTC.

The chain combines TRBV29-1 with TRBJ1-2; D might be TRBD1 (6 bases). CDR1 is SQVTM, CDR2 ANQGSEA, per germline. The CDR3 is 13 amino acids. V lost 7 bases, J lost 5 bases, and 17 bases lay in between. CDR3 DNA sequence: TGCAGCGGCTCAAGCCTGGGGGCTTATGGCTACACCTTC. Translating gives CSGSSLGAYGYTF.

This chain links TRBV5-1 with TRBJ2-2; 11 positions match TRBD1. The CDR3 has 14 amino acids. Trimming at V came to 4 bases and at J to 8 bases, leaving 4 bases not matched to a gene. Germline lookup yields CDR1 SGHRS and CDR2 YFSETQ. In nucleotides, the CDR3 is TGCGCCAGCAGCGGCGGACAGGGGGCTGGGGAGCTGTTTTTT. As protein: CASSGGQGAGELFF.

This chain joins TRBV20-1 and TRBJ2-7; the match to TRBD2 covers 9 bases. Germline CDR1 and CDR2: DFQATT and SNEGSKA (reference sequence). CDR3 length: 15 residues. V lost 6 bases and J lost 0; bases outside the gene matches: 9. The CDR3 here is CSAVIIAGDSYEQYF. The CDR3 nucleotides read TGCAGTGCCGTAATAATAGCGGGAGACTCCTACGAGCAGTACTTC.

This clonotype was detected only a few times. The CDR3 sequence: CASSHDRDEQYF. DNA of the CDR3: TGTGCCAGCAGTCATGACAGGGACGAGCAGTACTTC. The chain recombines TRBV7-9 with TRBJ2-5; 7 bases line up with TRBD1. The better agreement between TRBJ2-7 and the DNA end casts doubt on the J call. The germline CDR1 and CDR2 sequences are SEHNR and FQNEAQ (reference sequence). There are 12 residues in the CDR3.

CDR3 sequence reads: CSAKGGTAQETQYF. In DNA, the CDR3 is TGCAGTGCTAAGGGCGGGACCGCACAAGAGACCCAGTACTTC. V usage is TRBV20-1 and J usage is TRBJ2-5, with D possibly matching TRBD2 (6 bases). Trimming removed 4 bases at V and 2 bases at J, with 14 bases between. Germline CDR1 DFQATT, CDR2 SNEGSKA (reference sequence). The CDR3 length is 14 residues.

The chain carries TRBV9 and TRBJ2-1; 13 bases agree with TRBD2. The CDR3 is 15 residues long. Germline V gives CDR1 SGDLS, CDR2 YYNGEE. After removal of 3 bases from V and 5 bases from J, the junction contained 2 bases not matched to a gene. CDR3 sequence reads: CASSATSGGNNEQFF. CDR3 nucleotide sequence: TGTGCCAGCAGCGCGACTAGCGGGGGGAACAATGAGCAGTTCTTC.

This rearrangement joins TRBV5-1 to TRBJ2-1; 10 nucleotides align to TRBD1. The germline CDR1 and CDR2 sequences are SGHRS and YFSETQ. V gave up 4 bases and J gave up 3 bases; unmatched junction bases: 4. This CDR3 comprises 15 residues. DNA for the CDR3: TGCGCCAGCAGCGGGACAGGGGCCTTCTACAATGAGCAGTTCTTC. It is translated as CASSGTGAFYNEQFF.

The V gene is TRBV20-1, the J gene TRBJ2-7; tentatively, D is TRBD1 or TRBD2 (7 bases each). Trimming pared 5 bases from V and 7 bases from J, leaving 18 bases between. Looked up from germline, CDR1 is DFQATT and CDR2 is SNEGSKA (reference sequence). This CDR3 contains 13 residues. CDR3 protein: CSAPGGGYNEQYF. Written as DNA, the CDR3 is TGCAGTGCTCCAGGGGGGGGCTACAATGAGCAGTACTTC.

In DNA form, the CDR3 reads TGCAGTGCTCGGCGGGTTAGCGGCACAGATACGCAGTATTTT. Translating it yields CSARRVSGTDTQYF. The chain uses TRBV20-1 and TRBJ2-3, with D possibly matching TRBD2 (5 bases). Trimming cost V 5 bases and J 1 base, with 13 bases left between them. Germline V lookup: CDR1 DFQATT, CDR2 SNEGSKA (reference sequence). The CDR3 runs to 14 residues.

J is TRBJ2-3 and V is TRBV20-1; 9 bases fit TRBD1. The V gene end was trimmed by 2 bases and the J gene end by 5 bases; junction bases not matched to a gene: 8. The CDR3 contains 15 residues. Germline V lookup: CDR1 DFQATT, CDR2 SNEGSKA (reference sequence). The CDR3 nucleotides read TGCAGTGCTAGACCAATGGACAGGGGAAAAGATACGCAGTATTTT. Translation gives CSARPMDRGKDTQYF.

This clonotype was recorded a few times. The chain couples TRBV12-3 or TRBV12-4 to TRBJ2-5, with 14 bases matching TRBD2. The CDR3 is 14 residues long. Germline trimming cut 6 bases from V and 4 bases from J; bases unmatched to any gene: 1. Here the CDR3 DNA reads TGTGCCAGCAGGACTAGCGGGAGGGGAGAGACCCAGTACTTC. It encodes CASRTSGRGETQYF.

This clonotype appeared a few times. The rearrangement links TRBV7-9 to TRBJ2-5; D possibly corresponds to TRBD1 (6 bases). V lost 1 base and J lost 4, with 10 bases in between. CDR1 and CDR2 (germline): SEHNR, FQNEAQ (reference sequence). CDR3 length: 14 residues. CDR3 loop: CASSLGQDSETQYF. DNA of the CDR3: TGTGCCAGCAGCTTAGGACAGGACTCAGAGACCCAGTACTTC.

The J gene is TRBJ2-3, the V gene TRBV12-3 or TRBV12-4; TRBD2 aligns across 7 bases. With V trimmed by 5 bases and J by 8 bases, 13 bases remained unmatched. This CDR3 is 15 amino acids long. The CDR3 bases are TGTGCCAGCAGTCCTGCTAGCGGTCTAACGGGTACGCAGTATTTT. The encoded protein is CASSPASGLTGTQYF.

The V and J genes are TRBV6-5 and TRBJ1-2; TRBD1 might be the D (6 bases). V lost 6 bases to trimming and J lost 7 bases, with 18 bases between them. This CDR3 is 14 amino acids long. Germline loops: CDR1 MNHEY, CDR2 SVGAGI. The CDR3 protein is CASRGAEGRVGYTF. In DNA, the CDR3 is TGTGCCAGCAGGGGGGCGGAGGGACGGGTTGGCTACACCTTC.

This clonotype was counted only a few times. The gene calls are TRBV2 and TRBJ2-5; D is perhaps TRBD1 (6 bases). CDR1 and CDR2 from the germline V gene are SNHLY and FYNNEI. Trimming cost V 4 bases and J 0 bases, with 15 bases left between them. This CDR3 contains 16 residues. The CDR3 spells CASSVRDTSYQETQYF. The CDR3 region has the DNA TGTGCCAGCAGTGTTCGGGACACTTCGTACCAAGAGACCCAGTACTTC.

The chain joins TRBV6-1 to TRBJ2-1; TRBD1 is a possible D gene (5 bases). Trimming cost V 5 bases and J 5 bases, with 13 bases left between them. Germline V gene data show CDR1 as MNHNS and CDR2 as SASEGT. The CDR3 runs to 14 residues. CDR3: CASSKLDTHNEQFF. CDR3 in DNA: TGTGCCAGCAGTAAACTGGACACCCACAATGAGCAGTTCTTC.

The V and J genes are TRBV20-1 and TRBJ2-1, with 14 bases identical to TRBD2. V shed 1 base, J shed 6 bases, and the junction held 5 bases outside the gene matches. The CDR3 contains 16 residues. Germline CDR1 and CDR2: DFQATT and SNEGSKA (reference sequence). CDR3 amino acids: CSARGRTSGGLNEQFF. Here the CDR3 DNA reads TGCAGTGCTAGAGGCCGGACTAGCGGGGGGCTCAATGAGCAGTTCTTC.

The sample holds a few counts of this clonotype. CDR3 in amino acids: CSVGLTGSGANVLTF. CDR3 nucleotides: TGCAGCGTGGGCCTGACAGGGTCTGGGGCCAACGTCCTGACTTTC. This sequence joins TRBV29-1 and TRBJ2-6; the match to TRBD1 covers 7 bases. Unmatched junction bases numbered 6, after V lost 6 bases and J lost 1 base. Germline V CDR1 and CDR2: SQVTM, ANQGSEA. CDR3 size: 15 residues.

This clonotype was found a few times. The chain has TRBV5-1 and TRBJ2-6; no definite D call. Germline V gene sequence: CDR1 SGHRS, CDR2 YFSETQ. Deletions cut 4 bases from V and 1 base from J, with 9 bases between. This CDR3 has 15 residues. The CDR3 reads CASSGWESGANVLTF. The CDR3 DNA reads as TGCGCCAGCAGCGGGTGGGAATCTGGGGCCAACGTCCTGACTTTC.

This clonotype has only a few counts. The chain combines TRBV7-8 with TRBJ2-7; 8 nucleotides align to TRBD1. The CDR3 runs 14 residues. CDR1 SGHVS and CDR2 FQNEAQ come from the germline V gene. The junction had 6 bases not matched to a gene; V was cut back by 5 bases and J by 3 bases. This chain's CDR3 is CASSVGQGLYEQYF. The CDR3 nucleotides are TGTGCCAGCAGCGTAGGACAGGGTCTCTACGAGCAGTACTTC. Combining the CDR3 with reference TRBV7-8 and TRBJ2-7 gives the whole variable domain GAGVSQSPRYKVAKRGQDVALRCDPISGHVSLFWYQQALGQGPEFLTYFQNEAQLDKSGLPSDRFFAERPEGSVSTLKIQRTQQEDSAVYLCASSVGQGLYEQYFGPGTRLTVT.

This clonotype came up a few times. The J gene is TRBJ2-5, the V gene TRBV7-6, with 12 bases aligning to TRBD2. The CDR3 runs 18 residues. Trimming removed 1 base from V and 4 bases from J; junction bases left unmatched: 10. Looked up from germline, CDR1 is SGHVS and CDR2 is FNYEAQ. CDR3 region: CASSLDSGLAGNGETQYF. Written as DNA, the CDR3 is TGTGCCAGCAGCTTAGATAGCGGACTAGCGGGAAACGGAGAGACCCAGTACTTC.

V and J are TRBV6-5 and TRBJ2-7, with 13 positions matching TRBD2. The CDR3 covers 15 residues. J lost 4 bases, V lost 6 bases, and 6 bases had no gene match. Germline V gene lookup returns CDR1 MNHEY and CDR2 SVGAGI. The CDR3 DNA reads as TGTGCCAGCAGCCCGGGACTAGCGGGACAGTACGAGCAGTACTTC. It yields the protein CASSPGLAGQYEQYF.